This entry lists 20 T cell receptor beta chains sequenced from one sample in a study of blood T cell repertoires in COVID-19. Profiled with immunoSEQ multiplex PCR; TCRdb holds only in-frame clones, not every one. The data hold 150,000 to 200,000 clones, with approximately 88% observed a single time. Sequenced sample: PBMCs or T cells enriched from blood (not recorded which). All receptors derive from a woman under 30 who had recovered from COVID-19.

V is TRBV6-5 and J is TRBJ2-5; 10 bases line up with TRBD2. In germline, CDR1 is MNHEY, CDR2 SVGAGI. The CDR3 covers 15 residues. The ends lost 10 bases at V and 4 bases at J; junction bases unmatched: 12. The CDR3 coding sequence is TGTGCCACCTCCATGCTAGCGGGAGTTGTAGAGACCCAGTACTTC. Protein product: CATSMLAGVVETQYF.

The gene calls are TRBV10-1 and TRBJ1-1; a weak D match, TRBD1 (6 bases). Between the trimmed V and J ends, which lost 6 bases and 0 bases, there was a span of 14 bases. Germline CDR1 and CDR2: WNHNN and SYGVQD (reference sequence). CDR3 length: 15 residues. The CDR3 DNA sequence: TGCGCCAGCAGGGAATACAGGGACATGAACACTGAAGCTTTCTTT. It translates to CASREYRDMNTEAFF.

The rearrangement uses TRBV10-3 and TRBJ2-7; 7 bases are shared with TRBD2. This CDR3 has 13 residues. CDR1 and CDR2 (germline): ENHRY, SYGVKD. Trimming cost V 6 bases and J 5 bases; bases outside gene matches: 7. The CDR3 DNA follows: TGTGCCATCAGGGACTCGGGGGGAGACGAGCAGTACTTC. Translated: CAIRDSGGDEQYF.

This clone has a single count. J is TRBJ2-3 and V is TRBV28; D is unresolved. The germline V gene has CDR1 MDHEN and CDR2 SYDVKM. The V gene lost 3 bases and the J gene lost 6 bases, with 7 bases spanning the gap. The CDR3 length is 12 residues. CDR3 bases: TGTGCCAGCAGTTTTTTGGAGGATACGCAGTATTTT. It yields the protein CASSFLEDTQYF.

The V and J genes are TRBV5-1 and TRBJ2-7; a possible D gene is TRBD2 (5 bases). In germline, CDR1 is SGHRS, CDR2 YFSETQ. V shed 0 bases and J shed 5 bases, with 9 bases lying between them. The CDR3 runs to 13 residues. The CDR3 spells CASSLDGRDEQYF. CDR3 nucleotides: TGCGCCAGCAGCTTGGACGGGCGGGACGAGCAGTACTTC. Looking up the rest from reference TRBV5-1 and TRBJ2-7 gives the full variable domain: KAGVTQTPRYLIKTRGQQVTLSCSPISGHRSVSWYQQTPGQGLQFLFEYFSETQRNKGNFPGRFSGRQFSNSRSEMNVSTLELGDSALYLCASSLDGRDEQYFGPGTRLTVT.

The CDR3 DNA follows: TGTGCCAGCAGAACCCCTGAGTCGGGTTCGGGAGATACGCAGTATTTT. Translation: CASRTPESGSGDTQYF. The chain carries TRBV6-6 and TRBJ2-3; no definite D call. V was trimmed by 6 bases and J by 5 bases, leaving 21 bases between them. Germline V gene lookup returns CDR1 MNHNY and CDR2 SVGAGI (reference sequence). The CDR3 is made up of 16 amino acids.

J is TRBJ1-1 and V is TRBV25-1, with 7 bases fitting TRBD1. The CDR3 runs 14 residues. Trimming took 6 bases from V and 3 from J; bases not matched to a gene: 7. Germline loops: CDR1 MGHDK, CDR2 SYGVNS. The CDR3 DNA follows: TGTGCCAGCAGGAAGGAGGGGGCGCACACTGAAGCTTTCTTT. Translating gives CASRKEGAHTEAFF. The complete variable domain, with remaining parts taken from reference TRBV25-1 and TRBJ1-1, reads EADIYQTPRYLVIGTGKKITLECSQTMGHDKMYWYQQDPGMELHLIHYSYGVNSTEKGDLSSESTVSRIRTEHFPLTLESARPSHTSQYLCASRKEGAHTEAFFGQGTRLTVV.

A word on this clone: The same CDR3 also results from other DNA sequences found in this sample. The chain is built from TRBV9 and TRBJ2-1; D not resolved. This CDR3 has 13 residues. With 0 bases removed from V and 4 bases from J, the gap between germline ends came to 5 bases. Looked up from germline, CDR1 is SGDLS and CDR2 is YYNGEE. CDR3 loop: CASSVGSYNEQFF. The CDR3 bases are TGTGCCAGCAGCGTAGGTAGTTACAATGAGCAGTTCTTC.

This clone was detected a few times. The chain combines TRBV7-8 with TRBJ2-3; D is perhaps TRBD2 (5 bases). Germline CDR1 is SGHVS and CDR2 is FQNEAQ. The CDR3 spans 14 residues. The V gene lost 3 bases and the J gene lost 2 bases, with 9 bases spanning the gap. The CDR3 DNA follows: TGTGCCAGCAGCTTTCGGGATTTCACAGATACGCAGTATTTT. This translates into CASSFRDFTDTQYF. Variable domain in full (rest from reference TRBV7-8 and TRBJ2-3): GAGVSQSPRYKVAKRGQDVALRCDPISGHVSLFWYQQALGQGPEFLTYFQNEAQLDKSGLPSDRFFAERPEGSVSTLKIQRTQQEDSAVYLCASSFRDFTDTQYFGPGTRLTVL.

For the CDR3, the DNA is TGCGCCAGCAGCGGAACAGGGGGCGCGGCCAAAAACATTCAGTACTTC. Its protein is CASSGTGGAAKNIQYF. The chain carries TRBV5-1 and TRBJ2-4; 9 nucleotides line up with TRBD1. CDR1 is SGHRS, CDR2 YFSETQ, per germline. The trim removed 4 bases at V and 1 base at J, leaving 6 bases unmatched. This CDR3 comprises 16 residues.

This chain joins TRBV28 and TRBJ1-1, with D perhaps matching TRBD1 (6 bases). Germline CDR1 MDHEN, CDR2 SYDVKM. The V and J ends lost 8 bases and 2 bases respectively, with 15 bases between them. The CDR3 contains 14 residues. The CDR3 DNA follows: TGTGCCAGCCTTGGGGGGGCGGAAAACACTGAAGCTTTCTTT. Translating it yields CASLGGAENTEAFF.

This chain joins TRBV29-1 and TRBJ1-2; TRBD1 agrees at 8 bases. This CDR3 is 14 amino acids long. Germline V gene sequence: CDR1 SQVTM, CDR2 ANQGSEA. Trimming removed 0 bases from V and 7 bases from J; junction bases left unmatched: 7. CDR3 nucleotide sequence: TGCAGCGTTGAAGATTTTCAGGGGGCGGTTGGCTACACCTTC. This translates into CSVEDFQGAVGYTF.

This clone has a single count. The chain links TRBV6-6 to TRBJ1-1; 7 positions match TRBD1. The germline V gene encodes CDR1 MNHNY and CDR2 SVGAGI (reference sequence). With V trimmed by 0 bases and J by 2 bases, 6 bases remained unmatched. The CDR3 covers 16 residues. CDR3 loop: CASSYSTTGVNTEAFF. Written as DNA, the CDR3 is TGTGCCAGCAGTTACTCGACTACAGGGGTCAACACTGAAGCTTTCTTT.

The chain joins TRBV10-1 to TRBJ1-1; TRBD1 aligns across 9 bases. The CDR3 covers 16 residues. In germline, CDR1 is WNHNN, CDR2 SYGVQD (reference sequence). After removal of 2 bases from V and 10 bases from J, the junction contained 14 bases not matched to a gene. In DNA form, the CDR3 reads TGCGCCAGCAGTGAGATGAGTGGGAGGACAGGGGAGCGAGCTTTCTTT. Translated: CASSEMSGRTGERAFF.

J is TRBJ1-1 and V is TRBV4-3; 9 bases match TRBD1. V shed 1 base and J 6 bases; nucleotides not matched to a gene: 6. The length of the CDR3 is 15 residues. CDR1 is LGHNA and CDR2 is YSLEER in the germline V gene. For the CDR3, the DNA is TGCGCCAGCAGCCAAGGCACAGGGGGCTGGGCTGAAGCTTTCTTT. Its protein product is CASSQGTGGWAEAFF.

CDR3 in amino acids: CASSFLVTEAFF. The CDR3 DNA reads TGTGCCAGCAGTTTCCTTGTCACTGAAGCTTTCTTT. The J gene is TRBJ1-1, the V gene TRBV5-6; D call uncertain. Between the trimmed V and J ends, which lost 5 bases and 4 bases, there was a span of 9 bases. The CDR3 totals 12 residues. Germline values: CDR1 SGHDT, CDR2 YYEEEE.

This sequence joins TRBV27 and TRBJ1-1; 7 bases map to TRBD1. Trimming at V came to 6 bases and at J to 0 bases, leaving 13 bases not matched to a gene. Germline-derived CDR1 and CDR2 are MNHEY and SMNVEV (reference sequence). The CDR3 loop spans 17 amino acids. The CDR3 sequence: CASRRIRDSGVNTEAFF. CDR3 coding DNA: TGTGCCAGCAGAAGAATTAGGGACAGTGGGGTGAACACTGAAGCTTTCTTT.

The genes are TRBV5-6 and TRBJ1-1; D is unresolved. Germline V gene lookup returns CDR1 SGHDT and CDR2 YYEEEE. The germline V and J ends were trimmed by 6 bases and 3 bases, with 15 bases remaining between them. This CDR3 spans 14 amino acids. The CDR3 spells CASIPGEDHTEAFF. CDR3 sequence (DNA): TGTGCCAGCATCCCCGGGGAGGATCACACTGAAGCTTTCTTT.

CDR3 in amino acids: CASSYLAGPPRGEQFF. The CDR3 DNA reads as TGTGCCAGCAGTTACTTAGCGGGGCCCCCCAGGGGGGAGCAGTTCTTC. The V and J genes are TRBV6-2 or TRBV6-3 and TRBJ2-1; a possible D gene is TRBD2 (8 bases). V shed 1 base and J shed 10 bases, with 20 bases lying between them. The CDR3 length is 16 residues. Germline CDR1 and CDR2: MNHEY and SVGEGT.

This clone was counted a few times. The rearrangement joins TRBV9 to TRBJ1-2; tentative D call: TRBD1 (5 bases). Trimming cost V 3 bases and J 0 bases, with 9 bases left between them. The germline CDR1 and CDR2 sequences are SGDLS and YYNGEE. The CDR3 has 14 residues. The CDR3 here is CASSAGVANYGYTF. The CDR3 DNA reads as TGTGCCAGCAGCGCGGGGGTAGCTAACTATGGCTACACCTTC.